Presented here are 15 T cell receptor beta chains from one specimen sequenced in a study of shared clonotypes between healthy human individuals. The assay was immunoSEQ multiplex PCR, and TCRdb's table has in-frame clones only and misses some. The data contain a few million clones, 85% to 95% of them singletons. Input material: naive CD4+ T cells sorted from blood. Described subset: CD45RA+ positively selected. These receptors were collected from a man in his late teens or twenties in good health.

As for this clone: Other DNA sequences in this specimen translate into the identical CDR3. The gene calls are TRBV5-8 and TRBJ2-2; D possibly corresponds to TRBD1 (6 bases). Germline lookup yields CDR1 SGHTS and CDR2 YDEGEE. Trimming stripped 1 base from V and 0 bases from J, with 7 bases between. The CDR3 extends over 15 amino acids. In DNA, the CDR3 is TGTGCCAGCAGCTTGAAGGGGGCGAACACCGGGGAGCTGTTTTTT. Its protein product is CASSLKGANTGELFF.

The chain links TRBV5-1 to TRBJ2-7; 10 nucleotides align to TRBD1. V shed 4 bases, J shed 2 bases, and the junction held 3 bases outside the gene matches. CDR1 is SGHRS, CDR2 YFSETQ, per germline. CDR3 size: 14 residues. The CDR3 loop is CASSGQGGTYEQYF. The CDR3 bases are TGCGCCAGCAGCGGACAGGGGGGGACCTACGAGCAGTACTTC.

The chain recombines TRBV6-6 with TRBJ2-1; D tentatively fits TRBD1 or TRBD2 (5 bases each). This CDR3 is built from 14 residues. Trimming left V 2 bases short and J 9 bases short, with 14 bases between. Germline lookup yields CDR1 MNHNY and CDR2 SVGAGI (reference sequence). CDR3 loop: CASSYARESSEQFF. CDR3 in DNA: TGTGCCAGCAGTTACGCCAGGGAGTCCAGTGAGCAGTTCTTC.

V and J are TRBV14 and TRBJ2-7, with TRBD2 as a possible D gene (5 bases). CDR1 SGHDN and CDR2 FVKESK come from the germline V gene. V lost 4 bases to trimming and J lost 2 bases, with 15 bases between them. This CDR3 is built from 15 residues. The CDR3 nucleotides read TGTGCCAGCAGCCGAGGGTTAAGCGGAGCCTACGAGCAGTACTTC. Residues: CASSRGLSGAYEQYF. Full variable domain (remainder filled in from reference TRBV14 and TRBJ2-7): EAGVTQFPSHSVIEKGQTVTLRCDPISGHDNLYWYRRVMGKEIKFLLHFVKESKQDESGMPNNRFLAERTGGTYSTLKVQPAELEDSGVYFCASSRGLSGAYEQYFGPGTRLTVT.

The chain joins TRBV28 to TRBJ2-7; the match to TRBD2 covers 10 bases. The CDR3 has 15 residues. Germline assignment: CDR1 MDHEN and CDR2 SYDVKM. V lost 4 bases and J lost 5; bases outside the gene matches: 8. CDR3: CASSSSGRAVHEQYF. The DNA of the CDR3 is TGTGCCAGCAGTTCAAGCGGGAGGGCCGTACACGAGCAGTACTTC.

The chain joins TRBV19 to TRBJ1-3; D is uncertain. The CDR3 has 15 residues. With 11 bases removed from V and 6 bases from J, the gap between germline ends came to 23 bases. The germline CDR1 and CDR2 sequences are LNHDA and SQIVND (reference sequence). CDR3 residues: CASSTGFMAVNTIYF. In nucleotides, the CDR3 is TGTGCCTCCTCGACCGGGTTTATGGCGGTAAACACCATATATTTT.

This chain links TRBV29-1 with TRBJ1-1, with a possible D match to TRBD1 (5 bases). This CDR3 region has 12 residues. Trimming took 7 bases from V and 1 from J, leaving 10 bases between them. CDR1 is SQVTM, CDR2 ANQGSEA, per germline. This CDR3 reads CSASRANTEAFF. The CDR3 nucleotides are TGCAGCGCCAGCAGGGCGAACACTGAAGCTTTCTTT.

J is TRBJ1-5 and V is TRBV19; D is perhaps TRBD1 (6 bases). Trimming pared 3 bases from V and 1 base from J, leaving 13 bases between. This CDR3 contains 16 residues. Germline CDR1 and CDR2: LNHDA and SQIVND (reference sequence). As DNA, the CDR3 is TGTGCCAGTAGTATCGTGGTGGGGGCAAGCAATCAGCCCCAGCATTTT. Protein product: CASSIVVGASNQPQHF.

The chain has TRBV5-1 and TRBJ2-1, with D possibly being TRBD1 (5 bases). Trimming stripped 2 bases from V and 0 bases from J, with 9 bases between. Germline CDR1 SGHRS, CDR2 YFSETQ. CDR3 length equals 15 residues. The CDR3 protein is CASSFVQGSYNEQFF. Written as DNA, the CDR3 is TGCGCCAGCAGCTTTGTTCAGGGCTCCTACAATGAGCAGTTCTTC.

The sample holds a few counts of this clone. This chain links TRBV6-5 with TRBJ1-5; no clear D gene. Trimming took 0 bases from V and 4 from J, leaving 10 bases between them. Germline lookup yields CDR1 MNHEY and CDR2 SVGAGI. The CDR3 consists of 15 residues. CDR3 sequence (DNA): TGTGCCAGCAGTTACTCGGAGACTGCTAATCAGCCCCAGCATTTT. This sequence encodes CASSYSETANQPQHF.

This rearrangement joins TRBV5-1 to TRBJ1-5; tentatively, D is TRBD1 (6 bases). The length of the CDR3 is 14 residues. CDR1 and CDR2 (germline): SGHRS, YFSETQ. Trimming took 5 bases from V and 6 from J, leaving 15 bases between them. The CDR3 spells CASSVEGGTQPQHF. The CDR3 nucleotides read TGCGCCAGCAGTGTGGAGGGGGGGACTCAGCCCCAGCATTTT.

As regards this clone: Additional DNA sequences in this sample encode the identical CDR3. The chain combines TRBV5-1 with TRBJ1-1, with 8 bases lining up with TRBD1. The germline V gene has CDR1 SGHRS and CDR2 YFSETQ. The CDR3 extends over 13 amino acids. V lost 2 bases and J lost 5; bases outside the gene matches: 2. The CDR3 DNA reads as TGCGCCAGCAGCTTCGACAGGGGTACTGAAGCTTTCTTT. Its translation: CASSFDRGTEAFF.

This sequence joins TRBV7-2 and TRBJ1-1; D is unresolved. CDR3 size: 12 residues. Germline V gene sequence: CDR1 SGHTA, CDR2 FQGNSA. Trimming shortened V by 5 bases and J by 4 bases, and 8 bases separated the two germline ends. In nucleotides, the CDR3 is TGTGCCAGCAGCCCGCTGGGCACTGAAGCTTTCTTT. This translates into CASSPLGTEAFF.

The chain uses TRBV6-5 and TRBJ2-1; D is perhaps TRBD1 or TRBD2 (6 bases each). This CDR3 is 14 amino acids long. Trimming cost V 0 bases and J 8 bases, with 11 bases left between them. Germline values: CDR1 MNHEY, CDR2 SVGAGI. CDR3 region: CASSYSGGSDEQFF. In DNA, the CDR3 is TGTGCCAGCAGTTACTCGGGGGGCTCAGATGAGCAGTTCTTC.

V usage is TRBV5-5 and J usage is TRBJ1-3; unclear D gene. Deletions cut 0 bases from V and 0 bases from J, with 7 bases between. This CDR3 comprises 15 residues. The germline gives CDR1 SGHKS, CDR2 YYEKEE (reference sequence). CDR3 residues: CASSLGPSSGNTIYF. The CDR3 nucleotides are TGTGCCAGCAGCTTGGGACCCAGCTCTGGAAACACCATATATTTT.